The 5 T cell receptor beta chains given below trace back to one sample, sequenced in a study of blood T cell repertoires in COVID-19. Using immunoSEQ multiplex PCR, the repertoire was profiled, and TCRdb retains in-frame clones only, with some absent. The table includes around 190,000 clones, 70% to 90% detected once. Sequences were obtained from peripheral blood. These receptor sequences come from a woman aged 80 or older with acute or convalescent COVID-19.

The chain combines TRBV6-2 or TRBV6-3 with TRBJ2-5; 10 nucleotides agree with TRBD1. J gave up 1 base and V 6 bases, and 14 bases lay outside the gene matches. This CDR3 has 18 amino acids. Germline V lookup: CDR1 MNHEY, CDR2 SVGEGT. DNA of the CDR3: TGTGCCAGCAGCAACCGGGACAGGGGATTTTACAGCCAAGAGACCCAGTACTTC. Its translation is CASSNRDRGFYSQETQYF.

This chain joins TRBV18 and TRBJ2-3; 8 nucleotides agree with TRBD2. Looked up from germline, CDR1 is KGHSH and CDR2 is LQKENI. The CDR3 runs 14 residues. V dropped 6 bases and J dropped 4; count of bases not matched to a gene: 6. CDR3 protein: CASSTGGPADTQYF. The CDR3 nucleotides read TGTGCCAGCTCGACGGGAGGGCCTGCAGATACGCAGTATTTT. The variable domain in full, completed from reference TRBV18 and TRBJ2-3, reads NAGVMQNPRHLVRRRGQEARLRCSPMKGHSHVYWYRQLPEEGLKFMVYLQKENIIDESGMPKERFSAEFPKEGPSILRIQQVVRGDSAAYFCASSTGGPADTQYFGPGTRLTVL.

This chain connects TRBV4-1 to TRBJ2-7, with D perhaps matching TRBD2 (5 bases). Germline V lookup: CDR1 MGHRA, CDR2 YSYEKL. V was cut by 4 bases and J by 6 bases, with 16 bases left in between. This CDR3 region has 14 residues. CDR3 sequence (DNA): TGCGCCAGCAGCCCAATTCTTCGGGATGGCGAGCAGTACTTC. This gives the protein CASSPILRDGEQYF.

DNA of the CDR3: TGTGCCAGCAGCTCTTCGGCCGACAGGGGGCCTGGAAACACCATATATTTT. Translation: CASSSSADRGPGNTIYF. The chain carries TRBV5-6 and TRBJ1-3; 10 bases are shared with TRBD1. The J segment lost 2 bases and the V segment lost 3 bases, leaving 8 bases of the junction unmatched. The CDR3 runs 17 residues. CDR1 is SGHDT, CDR2 YYEEEE, per germline.

The rearrangement joins TRBV29-1 to TRBJ1-2, with TRBD1 as a possible D gene (5 bases). CDR3 length equals 12 residues. Trimming took 1 base from V and 7 from J, leaving 10 bases between them. Germline V gene lookup returns CDR1 SQVTM and CDR2 ANQGSEA. This CDR3 is CSVEGQGSGYTF. CDR3 nucleotides: TGCAGCGTTGAAGGGCAGGGATCTGGCTACACCTTC.